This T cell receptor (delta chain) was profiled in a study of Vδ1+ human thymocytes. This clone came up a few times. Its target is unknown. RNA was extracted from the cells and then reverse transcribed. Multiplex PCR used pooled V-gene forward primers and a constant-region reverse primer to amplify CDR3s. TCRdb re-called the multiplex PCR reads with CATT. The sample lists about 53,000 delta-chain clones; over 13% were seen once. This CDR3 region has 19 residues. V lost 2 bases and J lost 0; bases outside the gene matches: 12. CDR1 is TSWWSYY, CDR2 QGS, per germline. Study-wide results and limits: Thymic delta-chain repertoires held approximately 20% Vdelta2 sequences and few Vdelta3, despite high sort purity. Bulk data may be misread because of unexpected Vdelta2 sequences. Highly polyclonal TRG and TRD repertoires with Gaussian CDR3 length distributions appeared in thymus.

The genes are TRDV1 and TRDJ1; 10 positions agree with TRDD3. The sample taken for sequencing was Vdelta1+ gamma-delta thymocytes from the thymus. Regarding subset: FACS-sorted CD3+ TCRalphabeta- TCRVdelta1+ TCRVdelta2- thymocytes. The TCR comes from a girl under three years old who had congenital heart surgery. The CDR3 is CALGEGPNGGYPYTDKLIF. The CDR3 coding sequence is TGTGCTCTTGGGGAAGGACCAAATGGGGGATACCCGTACACCGATAAACTCATCTTT.